The rows below give T cell receptor beta chains drawn from one sample of a study of T-cell memory formation after mild COVID-19. MiXCR, run by TCRdb on the 5' RACE reads, gives a single entry per CDR3 protein. The sample yields about 210,000 distinct CDR3 sequences, 27% seen once. What was sequenced was PBMCs or a T cell subset sorted from them (not recorded which). These receptors all come from an adult woman who had mild COVID-19 (a few samples of this study predate the infection). Cell type and time point are not known. Both conserved end residues are part of each CDR3. The D gene is left open where the match is weak. Clone size is shown for a subset of rows, as once, few, many or a class of expanded clone.

v_gene	len	abundance	j_gene	d_gene	CDR3nt	CDR3aa
TRBV7-6	15	NA	TRBJ1-4	NA	TGTGCCAGCAGCTTAGAGGGCGGCTACCTGGGAAAACTGTTTTTT	CASSLEGGYLGKLFF
TRBV6-6	13	NA	TRBJ1-2	TRBD1	TGTGCCAGCAGCCTTGGACAGGGTGAGGGCTACACCTTC	CASSLGQGEGYTF
TRBV5-1	14	few	TRBJ2-5	NA	TGCGCCAGCAGCTTTGGGGGGCGAATGGAGACCCAGTACTTC	CASSFGGRMETQYF
TRBV7-8	14	few	TRBJ1-4	NA	TGTGCCAGCAGCTACCGGGACAAGAATGAAAAACTGTTTTTT	CASSYRDKNEKLFF
TRBV4-3	13	NA	TRBJ2-3	NA	TGCGCCAGCAGCCAAGGTCCGGGGGATACGCAGTATTTT	CASSQGPGDTQYF
TRBV7-2	13	few	TRBJ1-1	NA	TGTGCCAGCAGCACCGGGGGCCTCACTGAAGCTTTCTTT	CASSTGGLTEAFF
TRBV15	15	NA	TRBJ2-1	TRBD2	TGTGCCACTGGCCCCGGGACTAGCGGTTACAATGAGCAGTTCTTC	CATGPGTSGYNEQFF
TRBV3-1	15	few	TRBJ2-7	TRBD1	TGTGCCAGCAGCCAACTCACCGGGACAGGGGGCGAGCAGTACTTC	CASSQLTGTGGEQYF
TRBV5-1	15	few	TRBJ2-3	NA	TGCGCCAGCAGCTGGACTCCTACTCCCACAGATACGCAGTATTTT	CASSWTPTPTDTQYF
TRBV10-1	16	NA	TRBJ2-1	NA	TGCGCCAGCAGTGAATCTGAGGGGGTTTCACCCAATGAGCAGTTCTTC	CASSESEGVSPNEQFF
TRBV20-1	14	NA	TRBJ2-7	TRBD2	TGCAGTGCTGGACGCGGGGGTTTAGACTACGAGCAGTACTTC	CSAGRGGLDYEQYF
TRBV7-2	16	NA	TRBJ2-5	NA	TGTGCCAGCAGCTTAGCGGGGTCGAAACGCGCCGGGACCCAGTACTTC	CASSLAGSKRAGTQYF
TRBV20-1	15	NA	TRBJ2-2	NA	TGCAGTGCTAGAGAAACAGGGTTGGACACCGGGGAGCTGTTTTTT	CSARETGLDTGELFF
TRBV25-1	13	NA	TRBJ2-7	NA	TGTGCCAGCGAAGGGCGGGGGCCGTACGAGCAGTACTTC	CASEGRGPYEQYF
TRBV4-1	16	few	TRBJ1-2	NA	TGCGCCAGCACCCGATCCAACGGGGTAGCTAACTATGGCTACACCTTC	CASTRSNGVANYGYTF
TRBV5-5	15	NA	TRBJ2-2	TRBD1	TGTGCCAGCACAGGGGACAGATTGAACACCGGGGAGCTGTTTTTT	CASTGDRLNTGELFF
TRBV5-5	16	NA	TRBJ1-5	NA	TGTGCCAGCAGCTTGAACTCAGGGGTGCTAGGTCAGCCCCAGCATTTT	CASSLNSGVLGQPQHF
TRBV2	13	NA	TRBJ1-4	NA	TGTGCCAGCAGAGGACAGTTAACTGGAAAACTGTTTTTT	CASRGQLTGKLFF
TRBV30	16	NA	TRBJ2-1	TRBD2	TGTGCCTGGAGCGGCTTAGCGGGAGTTTTCTACAATGAGCAGTTCTTC	CAWSGLAGVFYNEQFF
TRBV18	16	few	TRBJ2-3	TRBD2	TGTGCCAGCTCACCACCGACTAGCGGGAGGACAGATACGCAGTATTTT	CASSPPTSGRTDTQYF
TRBV11-1	19	NA	TRBJ2-7	TRBD1	TGTGCCAGCAGCCCCCGGGACAGGGGTTGGATTGGGGCATCGGGAGAGCAGTACTTC	CASSPRDRGWIGASGEQYF
TRBV29-1	12	few	TRBJ2-3	NA	TGCAGCGTCGGCAGTAACACAGATACGCAGTATTTT	CSVGSNTDTQYF
TRBV19	11	few	TRBJ1-2	NA	TGTGCCAGTGAGGCTAACTATGGCTACACCTTC	CASEANYGYTF
TRBV6-1	17	few	TRBJ2-1	TRBD1	TGTGCCAGCAGCAGATCAGGGGGACCTAGCTCCTACAATGAGCAGTTCTTC	CASSRSGGPSSYNEQFF
TRBV6-6	14	NA	TRBJ1-5	TRBD1	TGTGCCAGCACTCCGACAGGGAGCAATCAGCCCCAGCATTTT	CASTPTGSNQPQHF
TRBV4-2	16	few	TRBJ2-1	TRBD1	TGTGCCAGCAGCCAAGACCGAAGGGGGCCGGACAATGAGCAGTTCTTC	CASSQDRRGPDNEQFF
TRBV19	12	NA	TRBJ1-2	NA	TGTGCCAGTAGTTTCCGGGACATGGGCTACACCTTC	CASSFRDMGYTF
TRBV6-5	18	NA	TRBJ2-3	TRBD2	TGTGTCAGCAGTACAAGTTCACTAGCGGGAGGAGGCACAGATACGCAGTATTTT	CVSSTSSLAGGGTDTQYF
TRBV12-2	14	few	TRBJ2-5	NA	TGTGCAAGTCGCTTCCCGACAGGTGGGGAGACCCAGTACTTC	CASRFPTGGETQYF
TRBV10-3	13	few	TRBJ1-2	TRBD1	TGTGCCATCAGTGTCTCGGGACAGCATGGCTACACCTTC	CAISVSGQHGYTF
TRBV11-2	13	few	TRBJ2-7	TRBD1	TGTGCCAGCAGCCGGGGACAGTTCTACGAGCAGTACTTC	CASSRGQFYEQYF
TRBV6-1	8	once	TRBJ2-7	NA	TGTGCCAGCAGTGAGATGAACTTC	CASSEMNF
TRBV11-2	16	few	TRBJ2-2	TRBD2	TGTGCCAGCAGCCCCGGACTAGCGGACTACACCGGGGAGCTGTTTTTT	CASSPGLADYTGELFF
TRBV3-1	19	NA	TRBJ2-2	NA	TGTGCCAGCAGCCAAGGCAACAGGCGGCATGGACCGAACACCGGGGAGCTGTTTTTT	CASSQGNRRHGPNTGELFF
TRBV5-1	15	NA	TRBJ2-7	TRBD1	TGCGCCAGCAGCTCCGACGACAGGGGGACCTACGAGCAGTACTTC	CASSSDDRGTYEQYF
TRBV12-3/TRBV12-4	13	few	TRBJ1-2	TRBD1	TGTGCCAGCAGTCCGAGGGACAGGAACGGCTACACCTTC	CASSPRDRNGYTF
TRBV20-1	14	NA	TRBJ2-5	TRBD2	TGCAGTGCCAGGCCGGGGAGGGGCAAAGAGACCCAGTACTTC	CSARPGRGKETQYF
TRBV9	14	few	TRBJ1-4	NA	TGTGCCAGCAGCCCGGGCCTGCTCGATGAAAAACTGTTTTTT	CASSPGLLDEKLFF
TRBV29-1	15	NA	TRBJ2-1	NA	TGCAGCGTTGAACCCGGACAGATAGTCGACCCTGAGCAGTTCTTC	CSVEPGQIVDPEQFF
TRBV7-6	17	many	TRBJ2-7	NA	TGTGCCAGCAGCTTAGCGCTTGCCGGGACTTTCTCCTACGAGCAGTACTTC	CASSLALAGTFSYEQYF
TRBV7-6	17	NA	TRBJ1-1	NA	TGTGCCAGCAGCTCAGGGCTATTTTGGGGCAGCATCACTGAAGCTTTCTTT	CASSSGLFWGSITEAFF
TRBV27	14	few	TRBJ2-7	NA	TGTGCCAGCAGTTTCGGCTACCGGGGCTTCGAGCAGTACTTC	CASSFGYRGFEQYF
TRBV7-8	17	NA	TRBJ1-3	NA	TGTGCCAGCAGCTTAGCTGGTTACACCGCTTCTGGAAACACCATATATTTT	CASSLAGYTASGNTIYF
TRBV5-6	16	few	TRBJ2-6	NA	TGTGCCAGCACCCGTCTGGGGGCAGCCGGGGCCAACGTCCTGACTTTC	CASTRLGAAGANVLTF
TRBV12-3/TRBV12-4	14	few	TRBJ2-7	NA	TGTGCCAGCAGCCCAAGCCCGGACTACTACGAGCAGTACTTC	CASSPSPDYYEQYF